This record looks at one T cell receptor (beta chain) sequence and its context. Its antigen is undetermined. Constant-region reverse primers amplified full-length variable regions, followed by semi-nested Nested Universal Primer A PCR. TCRdb re-analysed the 5' RACE reads in MiXCR, keeping a single row per CDR3 protein. Of about 62,000 distinct CDR3 sequences listed, around 30% are singletons. V lost 6 bases and J 4 bases, leaving 10 bases between the germline ends. Germline V lookup: CDR1 SNHLY, CDR2 FYNNEI. This CDR3 contains 12 residues. CD25-based Treg depletion was applied to purified naive CD4+ T cells. Whole-study findings and limits: Larger-cohort validation covered only one TCR beta V-J rearrangement. In terms of TCR gene usage, tumor memory CD4+ T cells clustered together with blood and lymph node memory CD4+ cells, as well as with lymph node naive CD4+ cells.

What was sequenced was tumor-infiltrating naive CD4+ T cells sorted from the breast tumor. As for subset: naive CD4+ T cells, CD4+CD45RA+CD25-. V usage is TRBV2 and J usage is TRBJ2-7, with D perhaps matching TRBD2 (5 bases). This receptor was taken from a female donor with breast cancer. The CDR3 DNA sequence: TGTGCCAGCAGCCTAACGGGGTACGAGCAGTACTTC. This encodes CASSLTGYEQYF.